This T cell receptor beta chain was recovered during a study of T cells after yellow fever vaccination. Points from the study as a whole: On re-exposure, the response was weaker but peaked faster, at day 5 versus 15. Reappearance after the booster was observed for most primary-vaccination clones (roughly 97% CD4, roughly 90% CD8).

5'RACE template switching produced TCR cDNA carrying a universal primer site and UMIs. TCRdb redid the calling of the 5' RACE reads with MiXCR, one entry per CDR3 protein. The profile shows under 200,000 distinct CDR3 sequences, about 11% of them singletons. The sample holds a few counts of this clonotype. Its antigen remains unidentified. Specimen: CD8+ T cells sorted from PBMCs, collected 15 days after the yellow fever booster vaccination. The sequence was collected from a man between 18 and 35 years old who received the YFV17D yellow fever vaccine.

CDR3 sequence reads: CASSYGGNYGYTF. CDR3 coding DNA: TGTGCCAGCAGTTACGGAGGAAACTATGGCTACACCTTC. The V and J genes are TRBV6-5 and TRBJ1-2, with no clear D. The germline CDR1 and CDR2 sequences are MNHEY and SVGAGI. V lost 2 bases to trimming and J lost 2 bases, with 6 bases between them. This CDR3 spans 13 amino acids.